This entry concerns a single T cell receptor (beta chain). Clones were read by immunoSEQ multiplex PCR, and TCRdb kept only the in-frame ones, dropping some. The sample carries under 25,000 clones, about three quarters recorded once. This specimen comes from a study of OX40 agonist ivuxolimab in advanced cancers. Germline-derived CDR1 and CDR2 are SEHNR and FQNEAQ (reference sequence). The junction had 3 bases not matched to a gene; V was cut back by 5 bases and J by 2 bases. The CDR3 runs to 15 residues. This clonotype was obtained from an adult with an advanced solid tumor such as melanoma, head and neck, liver or kidney cancer. This chain connects TRBV7-9 to TRBJ1-2, with TRBD1 matching over 12 bases. The sample here was CD4+ or CD8+ T cells sorted from blood, taken in a trial of the OX40 agonist ivuxolimab. CDR3 amino acids: CASSQGQGANYGYTF. The CDR3 bases are TGTGCCAGCAGCCAGGGACAGGGGGCCAACTATGGCTACACCTTC.